This T cell receptor beta chain was obtained from a study of cytomegalovirus exposure and HLA in healthy donors. The V segment lost 4 bases and the J segment 3 bases; nucleotides outside the gene matches: 3. Germline V lookup: CDR1 MNHNY, CDR2 SVGAGI (reference sequence). CDR3 size: 15 residues. Use of 60 Vbeta and 13 Jbeta primers characterized the PCR. The repertoire was sequenced with immunoSEQ multiplex PCR; TCRdb's copy has only in-frame clones and lacks some. The sample includes more than 140,000 clones, roughly 80% of them seen just once. The sample consisted of PBMCs. This TCR was recovered from a man in his forties or fifties in good health and CMV-seronegative. This chain uses TRBV6-6 with TRBJ2-3; TRBD2 agrees at 11 bases. CDR3 sequence (DNA): TGTGCCAGCAGTTCACGACTAGCGGGAACAGATACGCAGTATTTT. Protein sequence: CASSSRLAGTDTQYF.